This T cell receptor beta chain was captured in a study of blood T cell repertoires in COVID-19. Looking at the study overall: Acute and convalescent COVID-19 specimens originated in the United States, Italy and Spain. Sources were T cells, B-cell-depleted T cells, or PBMCs; the material itself was cDNA or gDNA.

Original methodology: Amplification of reference gene primers provided the estimated nucleated cell counts. TCRdb's table, derived via immunoSEQ multiplex PCR, lists solely in-frame clones and lacks some. That table supplies the V and J calls and clone size; D and trimming were determined from the DNA. The data contain roughly 300,000 clones, roughly nine tenths of them singletons. CDR1 is SGHRS and CDR2 is YFSETQ in the germline V gene. The CDR3 is 16 residues long. V lost 0 bases and J lost 0, with 7 bases in between. The V call is TRBV5-1, the J call TRBJ2-6; D not certain. Sequencing used PBMCs or T cells enriched from blood (not recorded which). The sequence was collected from a woman aged 25 to 39 who had recovered from COVID-19. The chain's CDR3 is CASSLEAASGANVLTF. DNA for the CDR3: TGCGCCAGCAGCTTGGAGGCGGCCTCTGGGGCCAACGTCCTGACTTTC.